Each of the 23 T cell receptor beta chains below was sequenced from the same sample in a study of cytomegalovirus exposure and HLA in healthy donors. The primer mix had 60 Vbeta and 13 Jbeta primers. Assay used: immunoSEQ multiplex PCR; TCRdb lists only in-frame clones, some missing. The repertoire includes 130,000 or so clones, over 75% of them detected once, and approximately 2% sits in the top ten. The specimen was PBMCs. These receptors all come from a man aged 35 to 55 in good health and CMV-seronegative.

CDR3 nucleotides: TGTGCTAGTGGTTTGCCCACGACTAGCGGGAGCACAGATACGCAGTATTTT. Its protein is CASGLPTTSGSTDTQYF. This chain uses TRBV12-5 with TRBJ2-3; 10 bases match TRBD2. V gave up 2 bases and J gave up 0 bases; unmatched junction bases: 5. The germline gives CDR1 LGHNT, CDR2 FRNRAP. This CDR3 region has 17 residues.

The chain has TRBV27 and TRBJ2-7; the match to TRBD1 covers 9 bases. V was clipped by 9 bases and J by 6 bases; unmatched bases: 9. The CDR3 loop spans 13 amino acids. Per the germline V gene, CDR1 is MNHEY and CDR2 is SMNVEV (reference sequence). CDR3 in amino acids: CASSFGTGSEQYF. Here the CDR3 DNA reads TGTGCCAGTTCCTTCGGGACAGGGTCCGAGCAGTACTTC.

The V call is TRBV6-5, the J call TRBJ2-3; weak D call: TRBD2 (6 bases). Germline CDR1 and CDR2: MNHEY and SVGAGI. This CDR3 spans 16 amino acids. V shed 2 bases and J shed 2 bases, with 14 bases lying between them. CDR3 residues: CASSYAPGVYTDTQYF. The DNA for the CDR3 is TGTGCCAGCAGTTACGCTCCGGGAGTGTACACAGATACGCAGTATTTT.

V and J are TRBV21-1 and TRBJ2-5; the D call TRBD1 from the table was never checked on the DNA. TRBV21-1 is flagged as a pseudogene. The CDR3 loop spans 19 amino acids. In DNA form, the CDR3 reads TGTGCCAGCAGCAACCTTCCGGGACAGGGGGCGCGTAGTGGCGAGACCCAGTACTTC. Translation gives CASSNLPGQGARSGETQYF.

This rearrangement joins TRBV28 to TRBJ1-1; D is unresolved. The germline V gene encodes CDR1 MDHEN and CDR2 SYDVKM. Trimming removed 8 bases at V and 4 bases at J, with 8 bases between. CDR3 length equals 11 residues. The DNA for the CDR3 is TGTGCCAGCCATACAGCCACTGAAGCTTTCTTT. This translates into CASHTATEAFF.

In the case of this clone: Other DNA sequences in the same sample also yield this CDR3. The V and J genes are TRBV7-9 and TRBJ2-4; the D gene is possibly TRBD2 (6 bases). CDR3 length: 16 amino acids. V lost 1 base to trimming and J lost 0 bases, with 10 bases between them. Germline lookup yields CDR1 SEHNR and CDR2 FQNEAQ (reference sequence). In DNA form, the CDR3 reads TGTGCCAGCAGCTTAGGGGCGGGGTTAGCCAAAAACATTCAGTACTTC. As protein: CASSLGAGLAKNIQYF.

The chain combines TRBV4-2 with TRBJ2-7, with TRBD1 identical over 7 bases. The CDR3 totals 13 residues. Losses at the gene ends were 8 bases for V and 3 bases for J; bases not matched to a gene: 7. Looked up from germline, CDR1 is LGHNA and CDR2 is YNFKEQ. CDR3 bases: TGTGCCAGCTCCCCGACAGGGCGCTACGAGCAGTACTTC. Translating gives CASSPTGRYEQYF.

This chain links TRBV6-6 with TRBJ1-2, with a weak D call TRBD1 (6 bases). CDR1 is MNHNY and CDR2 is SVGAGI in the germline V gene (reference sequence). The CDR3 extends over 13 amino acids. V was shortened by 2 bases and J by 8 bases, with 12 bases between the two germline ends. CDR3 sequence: CASSYEGVGGYTF. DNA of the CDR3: TGTGCCAGCAGTTACGAGGGGGTGGGCGGCTACACCTTC.

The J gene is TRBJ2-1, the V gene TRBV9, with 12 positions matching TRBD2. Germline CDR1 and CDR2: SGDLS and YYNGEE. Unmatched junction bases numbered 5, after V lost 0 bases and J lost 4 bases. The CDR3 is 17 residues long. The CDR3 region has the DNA TGTGCCAGCAGCGTAGGACTAGCGGGAGTGGGATACAATGAGCAGTTCTTC. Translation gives CASSVGLAGVGYNEQFF.

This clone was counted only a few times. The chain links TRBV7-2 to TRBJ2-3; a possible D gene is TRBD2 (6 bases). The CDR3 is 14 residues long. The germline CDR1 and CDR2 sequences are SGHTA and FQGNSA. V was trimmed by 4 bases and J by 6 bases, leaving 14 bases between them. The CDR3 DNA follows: TGTGCCAGCAGCTCCGGACCGGGGGAGGATACGCAGTATTTT. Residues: CASSSGPGEDTQYF.

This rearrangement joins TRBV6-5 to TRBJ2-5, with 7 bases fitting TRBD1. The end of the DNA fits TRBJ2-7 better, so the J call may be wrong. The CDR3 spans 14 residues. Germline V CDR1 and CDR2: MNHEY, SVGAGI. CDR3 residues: CASRYDRVRHEQYF. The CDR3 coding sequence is TGTGCCAGCAGATACGACAGGGTTAGGCACGAGCAGTACTTC.

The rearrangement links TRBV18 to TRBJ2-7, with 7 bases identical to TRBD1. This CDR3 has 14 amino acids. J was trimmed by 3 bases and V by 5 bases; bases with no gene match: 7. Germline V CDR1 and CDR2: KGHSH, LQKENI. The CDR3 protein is CASSGQGEIYEQYF. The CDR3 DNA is TGTGCCAGCTCAGGTCAGGGGGAGATCTACGAGCAGTACTTC.

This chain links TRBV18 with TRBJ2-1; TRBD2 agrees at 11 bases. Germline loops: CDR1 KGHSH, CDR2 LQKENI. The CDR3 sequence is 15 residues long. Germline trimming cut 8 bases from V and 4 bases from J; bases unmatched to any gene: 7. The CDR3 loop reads CASTLTSGGYNEQFF. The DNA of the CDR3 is TGTGCCAGCACCCTTACTAGCGGGGGATACAATGAGCAGTTCTTC.

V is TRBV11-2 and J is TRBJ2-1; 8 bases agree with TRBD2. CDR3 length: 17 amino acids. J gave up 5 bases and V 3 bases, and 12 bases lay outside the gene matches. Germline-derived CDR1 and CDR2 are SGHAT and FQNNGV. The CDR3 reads CASSLVGGGQGDNEQFF. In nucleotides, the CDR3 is TGTGCCAGCAGCTTGGTTGGCGGGGGGCAGGGAGACAATGAGCAGTTCTTC.

For the CDR3, the DNA is TGTGCCACAAAACTAGCGGGGCGAAACGAGGCCGGGGAGCTGTTTTTT. Protein: CATKLAGRNEAGELFF. The rearrangement joins TRBV10-3 to TRBJ2-2; 10 nucleotides agree with TRBD2. There are 16 residues in the CDR3. Trimming removed 10 bases from V and 6 bases from J; junction bases left unmatched: 14. Germline loops: CDR1 ENHRY, CDR2 SYGVKD.

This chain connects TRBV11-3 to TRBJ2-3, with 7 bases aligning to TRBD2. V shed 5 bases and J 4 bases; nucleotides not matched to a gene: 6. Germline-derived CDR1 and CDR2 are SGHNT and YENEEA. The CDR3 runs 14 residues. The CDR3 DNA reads TGTGCCAGCAGCAGCAGCGGGACCTCAGATACGCAGTATTTT. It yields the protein CASSSSGTSDTQYF.

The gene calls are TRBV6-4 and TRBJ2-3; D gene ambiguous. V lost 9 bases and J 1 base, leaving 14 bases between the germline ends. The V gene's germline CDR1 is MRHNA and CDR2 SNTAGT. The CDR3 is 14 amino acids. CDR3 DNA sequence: TGTGCCAGGCCGAACGACACTCGCACAGATACGCAGTATTTT. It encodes CARPNDTRTDTQYF.

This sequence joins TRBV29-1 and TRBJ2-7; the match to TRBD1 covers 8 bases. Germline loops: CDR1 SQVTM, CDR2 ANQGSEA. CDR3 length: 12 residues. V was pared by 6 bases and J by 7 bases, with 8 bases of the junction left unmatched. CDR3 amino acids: CSVPGQGWEQYF. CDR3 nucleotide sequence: TGCAGCGTCCCCGGACAGGGTTGGGAGCAGTACTTC.

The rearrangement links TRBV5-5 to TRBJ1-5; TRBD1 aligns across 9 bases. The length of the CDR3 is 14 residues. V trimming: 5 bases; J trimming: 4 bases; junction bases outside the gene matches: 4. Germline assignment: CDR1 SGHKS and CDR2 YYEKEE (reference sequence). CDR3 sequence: CASRVGQGNQPQHF. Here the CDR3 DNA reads TGTGCCAGCAGGGTGGGACAGGGAAATCAGCCCCAGCATTTT.

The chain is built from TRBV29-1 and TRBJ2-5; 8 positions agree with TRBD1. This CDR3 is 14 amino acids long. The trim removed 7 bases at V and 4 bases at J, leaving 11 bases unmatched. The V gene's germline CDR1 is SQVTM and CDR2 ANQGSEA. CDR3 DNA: TGCAGCGCTGCGACGCAGGGGGCGTCAGAGACCCAGTACTTC. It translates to CSAATQGASETQYF.

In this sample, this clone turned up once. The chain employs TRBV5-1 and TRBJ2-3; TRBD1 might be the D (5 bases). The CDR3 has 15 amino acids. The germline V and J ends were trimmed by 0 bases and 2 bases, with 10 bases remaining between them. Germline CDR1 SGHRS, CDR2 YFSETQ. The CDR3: CASSLVAGNTDTQYF. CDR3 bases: TGCGCCAGCAGCTTGGTGGCAGGGAACACAGATACGCAGTATTTT.

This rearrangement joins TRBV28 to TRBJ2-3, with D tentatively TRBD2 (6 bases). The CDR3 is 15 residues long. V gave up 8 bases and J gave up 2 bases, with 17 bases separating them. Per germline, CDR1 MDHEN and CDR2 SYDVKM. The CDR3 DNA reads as TGTGCCAGCGACACTAGCTGGAGGGTCACAGATACGCAGTATTTT. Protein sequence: CASDTSWRVTDTQYF.

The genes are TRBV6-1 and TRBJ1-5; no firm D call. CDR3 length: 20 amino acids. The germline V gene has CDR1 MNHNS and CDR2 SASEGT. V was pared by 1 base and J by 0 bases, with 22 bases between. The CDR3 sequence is CASSEESILGRDISNQPQHF. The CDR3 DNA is TGTGCCAGCAGTGAAGAATCTATTTTGGGGAGAGATATTAGCAATCAGCCCCAGCATTTT.